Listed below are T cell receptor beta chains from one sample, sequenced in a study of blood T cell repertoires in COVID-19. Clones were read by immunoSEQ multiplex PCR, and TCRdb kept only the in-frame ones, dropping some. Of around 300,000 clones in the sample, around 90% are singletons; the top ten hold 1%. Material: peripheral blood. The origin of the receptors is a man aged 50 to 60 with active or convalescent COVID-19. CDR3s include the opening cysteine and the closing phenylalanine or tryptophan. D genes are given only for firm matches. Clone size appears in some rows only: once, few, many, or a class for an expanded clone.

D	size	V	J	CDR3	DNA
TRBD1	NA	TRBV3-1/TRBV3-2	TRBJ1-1	CASSQVPGQGGRTEAFF	TGTGCCAGCAGCCAAGTGCCGGGACAGGGTGGGCGCACTGAAGCTTTCTTT
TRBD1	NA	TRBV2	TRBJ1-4	CASRGGTGDEKLFF	TGTGCCAGCAGGGGGGGGACAGGGGATGAAAAACTGTTTTTT
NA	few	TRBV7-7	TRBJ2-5	CASSLNADTSETQYF	TGTGCCAGCAGCTTAAATGCAGACACATCAGAGACCCAGTACTTC
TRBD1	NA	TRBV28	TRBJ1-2	CASKPRDRGYGYTF	TGTGCCAGCAAACCACGGGACAGGGGTTATGGCTACACCTTC
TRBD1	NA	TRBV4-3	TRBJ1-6	CASSQFPPGQPIVSDSPLHF	TGCGCCAGCAGCCAATTTCCTCCGGGACAGCCAATTGTGTCGGATTCACCCCTCCACTTT
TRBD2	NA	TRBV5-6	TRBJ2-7	CASSLVGGWGRDYEQYF	TGTGCCAGCAGCTTGGTTGGGGGATGGGGGAGGGACTACGAGCAGTACTTC
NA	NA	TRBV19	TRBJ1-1	CASSIGPGGNTEAFF	TGTGCCAGTAGTATAGGGCCGGGAGGGAACACTGAAGCTTTCTTT
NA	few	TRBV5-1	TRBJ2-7	CASKQENEQYF	TGCGCCAGCAAACAGGAAAACGAGCAGTACTTC
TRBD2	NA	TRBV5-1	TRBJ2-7	CASSVGTSGGYEQYF	TGCGCCAGCAGCGTAGGGACTAGCGGGGGATACGAGCAGTACTTC
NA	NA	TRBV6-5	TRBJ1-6	CASTEGSAFNSPLHF	TGTGCCAGCACCGAGGGTTCTGCGTTTAATTCACCCCTCCACTTT
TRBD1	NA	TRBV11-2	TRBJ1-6	CASSLTSTGSYNSPLHF	TGTGCCAGCAGCTTAACATCGACAGGGTCCTATAATTCACCCCTCCACTTT